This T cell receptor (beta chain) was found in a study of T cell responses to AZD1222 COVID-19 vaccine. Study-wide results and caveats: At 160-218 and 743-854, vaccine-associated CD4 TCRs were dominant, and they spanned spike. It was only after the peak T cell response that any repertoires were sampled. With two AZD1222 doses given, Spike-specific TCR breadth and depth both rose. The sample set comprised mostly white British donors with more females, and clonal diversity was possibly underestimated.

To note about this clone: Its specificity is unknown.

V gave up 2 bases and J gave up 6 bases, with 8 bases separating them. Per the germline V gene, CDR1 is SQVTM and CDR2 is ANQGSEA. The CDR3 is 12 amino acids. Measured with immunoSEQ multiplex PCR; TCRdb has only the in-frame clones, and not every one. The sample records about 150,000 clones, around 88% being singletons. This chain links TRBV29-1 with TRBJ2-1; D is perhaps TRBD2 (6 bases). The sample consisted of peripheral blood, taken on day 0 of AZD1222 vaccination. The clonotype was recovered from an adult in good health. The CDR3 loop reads CSVEQGGNEQFF. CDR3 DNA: TGCAGCGTTGAACAGGGAGGCAATGAGCAGTTCTTC.